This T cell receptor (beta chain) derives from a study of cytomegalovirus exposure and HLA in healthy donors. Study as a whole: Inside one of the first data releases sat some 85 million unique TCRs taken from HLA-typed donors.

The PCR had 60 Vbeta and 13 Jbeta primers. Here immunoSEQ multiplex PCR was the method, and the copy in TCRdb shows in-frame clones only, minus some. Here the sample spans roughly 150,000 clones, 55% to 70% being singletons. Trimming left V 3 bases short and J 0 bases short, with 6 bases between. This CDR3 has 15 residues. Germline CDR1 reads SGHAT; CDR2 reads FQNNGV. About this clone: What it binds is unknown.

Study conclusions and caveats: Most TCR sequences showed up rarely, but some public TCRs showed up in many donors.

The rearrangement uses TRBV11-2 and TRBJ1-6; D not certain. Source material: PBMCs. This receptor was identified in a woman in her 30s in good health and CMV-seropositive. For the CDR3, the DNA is TGTGCCAGCAGCTTGGAGGGCTCCTATAATTCACCCCTCCACTTT. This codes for CASSLEGSYNSPLHF. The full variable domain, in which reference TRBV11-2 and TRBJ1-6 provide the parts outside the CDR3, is EAGVAQSPRYKIIEKRQSVAFWCNPISGHATLYWYQQILGQGPKLLIQFQNNGVVDDSQLPKDRFSAERLKGVDSTLKIQPAKLEDSAVYLCASSLEGSYNSPLHFGNGTRLTVT.